The sequence of this TCR beta chain was determined in a study of cytomegalovirus exposure and HLA in healthy donors. The primer mix had 60 Vbeta and 13 Jbeta primers. Profiled with immunoSEQ multiplex PCR; TCRdb holds only in-frame clones, not every one. The sample carries about 150,000 clones, approximately 78% recorded once. Notes on the study in general: The CMV antigen specificity of a few CMV-associated chains was confirmed through in vitro analysis. One later analysis reportedly identified an Asian-associated ancestry cluster that showed fewer N-insertions than the roughly 720-donor mean. TCR sequences were mostly rare, though some public TCRs occurred in many donors.

Concerning this clone itself: What it binds is unknown.

The sequenced material came from PBMCs. This clonotype was sampled from a male donor in good health and CMV-seronegative.

This CDR3 is CASTPGLSTDTQYF. CDR3 coding DNA: TGTGCCAGCACCCCGGGACTCAGCACAGATACGCAGTATTTT. This chain joins TRBV7-9 and TRBJ2-3; D possibly corresponds to TRBD2 (6 bases). Trimming took off 7 bases at V and 0 bases at J, with 11 bases between the two ends. Per the germline V gene, CDR1 is SEHNR and CDR2 is FQNEAQ (reference sequence). The CDR3 spans 14 residues.